The source of this T cell receptor (beta chain) is a study of identical twins. V lost 1 base and J lost 3, with 10 bases in between. The CDR3 consists of 15 residues. Each CDR3 protein gets one entry after TCRdb re-called the 5' RACE reads with MiXCR. The sample shows 1.5 million or so distinct CDR3 sequences, roughly 35% of them seen only once. This clonotype was seen a handful of times. This TCR came from a newborn girl in good health. The sequencing sample was made of cord blood. This sequence joins TRBV12-3 or TRBV12-4 and TRBJ1-5; D is perhaps TRBD1 (5 bases). CDR3 sequence (DNA): TGTGCCAGCAGTTTAGGAGCAGGGTTCAATCAGCCCCAGCATTTT. It specifies CASSLGAGFNQPQHF.